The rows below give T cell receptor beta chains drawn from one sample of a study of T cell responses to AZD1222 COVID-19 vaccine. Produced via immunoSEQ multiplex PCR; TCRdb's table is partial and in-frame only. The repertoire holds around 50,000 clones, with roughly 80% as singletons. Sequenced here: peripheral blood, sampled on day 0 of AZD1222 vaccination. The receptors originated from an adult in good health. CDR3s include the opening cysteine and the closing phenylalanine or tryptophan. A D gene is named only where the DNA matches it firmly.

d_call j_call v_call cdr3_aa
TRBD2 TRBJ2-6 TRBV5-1 CASSSGGSGANVLTF
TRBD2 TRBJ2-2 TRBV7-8 CASSLREGTGELFF
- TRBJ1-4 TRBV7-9 CASSLQSVNEKLFF
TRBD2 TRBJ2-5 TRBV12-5 CASAQAGVETQYF
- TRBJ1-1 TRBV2 CASSVFEAFF
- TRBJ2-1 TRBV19 CASSIAGTDNEQFF
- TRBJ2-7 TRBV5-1 CASSFAVTYEQYF
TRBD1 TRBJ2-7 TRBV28 CASIQRERQGRYEQYF
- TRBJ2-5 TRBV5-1 CASGQRMGETQYF
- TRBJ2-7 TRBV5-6 CASSPGPNYEQYF
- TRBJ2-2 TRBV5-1 CASSLSVSDNGELFF
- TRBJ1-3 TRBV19 CASRDTSSGNTIYF
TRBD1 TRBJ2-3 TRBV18 CASSPLDREADTQYF
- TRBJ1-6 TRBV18 CASSPRAVDSPLHF
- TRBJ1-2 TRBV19 CASSMSGLVYTF
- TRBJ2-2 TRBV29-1 CSAVEPGGLSTGELFF
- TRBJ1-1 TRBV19 CASSIDPVGFYAFF
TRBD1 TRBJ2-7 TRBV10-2 CASSVVDRVGEQYF
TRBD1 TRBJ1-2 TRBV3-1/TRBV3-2 CASTDRGFNYGYTF
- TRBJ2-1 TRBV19 CASSIGRGEQFF
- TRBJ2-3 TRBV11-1 CASSLGAGVTDTQYF
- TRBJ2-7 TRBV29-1 CSVSWGGNEQYF
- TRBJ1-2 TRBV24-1 CATSDDTRQVGSGGDYGYTF
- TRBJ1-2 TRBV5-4 CASSLRSGTGGYTF
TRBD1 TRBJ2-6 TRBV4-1 CASSTDRGRVGANVLTF
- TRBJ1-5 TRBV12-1 CASSLVDTLDQPQHF
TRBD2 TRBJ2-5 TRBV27 CASSLKATSGSRETQYF
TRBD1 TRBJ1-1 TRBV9 CASRAGQENTEAFF
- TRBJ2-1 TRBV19 CASSFGFYNEQFF
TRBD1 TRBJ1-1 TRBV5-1 CASSPRSTGVADTEAFF
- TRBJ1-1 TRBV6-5 CANRYNTEAFF
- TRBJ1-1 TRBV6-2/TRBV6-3 CASSYEGGTRAFF
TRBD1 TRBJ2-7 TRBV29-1 CSVAPQGAGEQYF
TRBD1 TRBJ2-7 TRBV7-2 CASSSLDRVYEQYF
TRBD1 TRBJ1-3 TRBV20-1 CSASDRARGNTIYF
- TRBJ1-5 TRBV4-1 CASSQVASSNQPQHF
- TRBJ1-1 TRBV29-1 CSGRDAEAFF
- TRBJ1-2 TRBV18 CASSRLETYTF
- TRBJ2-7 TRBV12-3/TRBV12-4 CASGVSGIYEQYF